This T cell receptor beta chain was captured by sequencing in a study of blood T cell repertoires in COVID-19 (dated by TCRdb to the early 2020s). Turning to the overall study: Samples covering the acute and convalescent phases of COVID-19 were provided by collaborators in the United States, Italy and Spain. The prospective study material was composed of cDNA or gDNA derived from T cells, B-cell-depleted T cells, or PBMCs. The dataset comprised deeply sampled blood TCRbeta repertoires from subjects exposed to, actively infected with, or recovered from COVID-19. The repertoires were made available in a free public database intended to serve as a resource for research on the immune response to SARS-CoV-2. Samples came from the ongoing ImmuneRACE study (first 160 participants) plus 1,254 subjects from 6 global collaborators. The sample metadata nearly always contained a de-identified subject ID, COVID-19 status, age in years and sex. HLA class I and class II types, where available, came from metadata supplied by the sample provider rather than from assay-based typing. On the study overall, not on this receptor specifically: How much clinical and demographic metadata was included differed by source and by participant, and the metadata was provided uncurated.

The immunoSEQ Assay, a bias-controlled multiplex PCR, was used to amplify TCRbeta CDR3 regions from genomic DNA. The published analysis was carried out like this. Within the assay, amplification of reference gene primers was used to estimate how many nucleated cells each sample contained. To quantify the absolute abundance of each unique TCRbeta CDR3 rearrangement, sequence reads were collapsed and filtered. For each sample, productive Simpson clonality was calculated as the square root of Simpson's diversity index over productive rearrangements. TCRdb stores this immuneACCESS table with in-frame sequences only. Part of the clones is absent; in the studies checked, under half of the shortfall reflects unresolved V genes, and no reason is known for the rest. V and J calls and clone size follow that table, whereas D and trimming were derived from the DNA. For this sample there are about 280,000 clones; about 85% appear just once. 2% to 3% of the sample lies in the top ten.

Comments on this clone: Its cognate antigen has yet to be identified. Base-call qualities are not available, and no considerably larger clone is one nucleotide away.

Enrolling through a virtual design, the prospective study's participants ranged in age from roughly 18 to 95 years and lived across roughly 24 United States geographic areas. Cohort assignment in the prospective study relied on participant-reported clinical history from a screening survey and a study questionnaire. Recovered participants in ImmuneRACE Cohort 3 were defined by two consecutive negative NP/OP PCR tests, clearance by a healthcare professional, or resolution of symptoms. Mobile phlebotomists in the prospective study collected whole blood, serum and a nasopharyngeal or oropharyngeal swab from every participant. Additional blood draws and questionnaires over an approximately two-month period could optionally be provided by prospective study participants. Before DNA extraction, blood samples from the prospective study were shipped at room temperature or frozen. Per the germline V gene, SGHRS is the CDR1 and YFSETQ is the CDR2. The CDR3 runs 15 residues from the cysteine to the phenylalanine. Only the CDR3 DNA is retained, 45 bases long and in frame from the first base. The V and J ends are trimmed by 4 bases and 5 bases, leaving 17 bases between them.

The receptor comes from a woman aged 50 to 65 who had recovered from COVID-19. Sequencing was done on a sample of PBMCs or T cells enriched from blood (not recorded which). The chain is made from TRBV5-1 and TRBJ2-3; TRBD2 could be the D gene, as 6 bases match. The CDR3 loop reads CASSRLGTPGDTQYF. The DNA reads TGCGCCAGCAGCCGACTCGGGACTCCAGGAGATACGCAGTATTTT.